Below are 9 T cell receptor beta chains sequenced from a single sample in a study of cytomegalovirus exposure and HLA in healthy donors. Clones were sequenced by immunoSEQ multiplex PCR, and TCRdb holds only the in-frame ones, with some missing. The table lists 150,000 to 180,000 clones, approximately 86% of them singletons. Sequencing was done on a sample of PBMCs. The source is a human donor in good health.

The J gene is TRBJ2-3, the V gene TRBV29-1; D is perhaps TRBD1 (6 bases). Trimming removed 4 bases at V and 4 bases at J, with 18 bases between. The CDR3 length is 15 residues. The germline CDR1 and CDR2 sequences are SQVTM and ANQGSEA. The chain's CDR3 is CSVVGHTRKSDTQYF. CDR3 nucleotides: TGCAGCGTTGTGGGACATACTAGGAAGTCAGATACGCAGTATTTT.

The V and J genes are TRBV14 and TRBJ1-6; 9 bases match TRBD1. V lost 3 bases and J lost 8; bases outside the gene matches: 17. The length of the CDR3 is 19 residues. Germline CDR1 reads SGHDN; CDR2 reads FVKESK. The CDR3 region is CASSHIPKTGGSMDSPLHF. CDR3 in DNA: TGTGCCAGCAGCCACATTCCTAAGACAGGGGGATCTATGGATTCACCCCTCCACTTT.

This clone was observed many times. The chain carries TRBV5-5 and TRBJ1-5; tentatively, D is TRBD1 (5 bases). The CDR3 contains 15 residues. Per germline, CDR1 SGHKS and CDR2 YYEKEE (reference sequence). The germline V and J ends were trimmed by 3 bases and 0 bases, with 10 bases remaining between them. CDR3 residues: CASSSDSYSNQPQHF. CDR3 sequence (DNA): TGTGCCAGCAGCTCCGACAGCTATAGCAATCAGCCCCAGCATTTT.

V gene TRBV5-4 combines with J gene TRBJ1-2; D might be TRBD1 (6 bases). The CDR3 is 15 amino acids. V was shortened by 3 bases and J by 7 bases, with 19 bases between the two germline ends. Germline V CDR1 and CDR2: SGHNT, YYREEE (reference sequence). The CDR3 reads CASSSPVSTGPGYTF. The CDR3 DNA reads as TGTGCCAGCAGCTCTCCGGTTTCCACAGGGCCTGGCTACACCTTC.

In this sample, this clone turned up a few times. The chain recombines TRBV15 with TRBJ1-2; unclear D gene. The CDR3 covers 14 residues. The germline V gene encodes CDR1 LNHNV and CDR2 YYDKDF (reference sequence). The ends were cut back, 0 bases at V and 8 bases at J, with 13 bases in the middle. The CDR3 sequence is CATSRDREEEGYTF. In DNA, the CDR3 is TGTGCCACCAGCAGAGATCGAGAGGAGGAGGGCTACACCTTC. The full variable domain, in which reference TRBV15 and TRBJ1-2 provide the parts outside the CDR3, is DAMVIQNPRYQVTQFGKPVTLSCSQTLNHNVMYWYQQKSSQAPKLLFHYYDKDFNNEADTPDNFQSRRPNTSFCFLDIRSPGLGDTAMYLCATSRDREEEGYTFGSGTRLTVV.

The J gene is TRBJ1-1, the V gene TRBV29-1, with D perhaps TRBD1 (5 bases). Trimming pared 4 bases from V and 5 bases from J, leaving 14 bases between. The CDR3 spans 13 residues. Germline V gene sequence: CDR1 SQVTM, CDR2 ANQGSEA. CDR3 sequence (DNA): TGCAGCGTTGTTGGGGGGGGTTGGACTGAAGCTTTCTTT. It is translated as CSVVGGGWTEAFF.

The chain links TRBV27 to TRBJ1-5, with a possible D match to TRBD1 (5 bases). The V end lost 3 bases, the J end lost 0 bases, and 12 bases lay between the germline ends. CDR1 is MNHEY and CDR2 is SMNVEV in the germline V gene (reference sequence). The CDR3 consists of 16 residues. The CDR3 protein is CASSFTGRLSNQPQHF. The CDR3 region has the DNA TGTGCCAGCAGTTTTACAGGCCGACTTAGCAATCAGCCCCAGCATTTT.

The chain carries TRBV7-9 and TRBJ1-1; no reliable D call. The CDR3 spans 17 residues. Germline loops: CDR1 SEHNR, CDR2 FQNEAQ (reference sequence). The germline V and J ends were trimmed by 5 bases and 4 bases, with 23 bases remaining between them. The CDR3 loop is CASSPTSRRDQFTEAFF. The CDR3 DNA reads as TGTGCCAGCAGCCCCACCTCTAGACGGGATCAGTTCACTGAAGCTTTCTTT.

The chain uses TRBV18 and TRBJ2-1; no definite D call. Germline V gene lookup returns CDR1 KGHSH and CDR2 LQKENI. The CDR3 covers 11 residues. The ends were cut back, 6 bases at V and 4 bases at J, with 4 bases in the middle. CDR3 DNA: TGTGCCAGCTCTCAATACAATGAGCAGTTCTTC. This gives the protein CASSQYNEQFF.